This entry lists 17 T cell receptor beta chains sequenced from one sample in a study of cytomegalovirus exposure and HLA in healthy donors. Assay: immunoSEQ multiplex PCR; the TCRdb copy retains only in-frame clones and omits some. Of around 180,000 clones in the sample, roughly 82% were seen once. Sequenced: PBMCs. These receptors were taken from a woman under 30 in good health and CMV-seronegative.

The V call is TRBV5-1, the J call TRBJ2-7; 8 bases agree with TRBD2. Germline V lookup: CDR1 SGHRS, CDR2 YFSETQ. The ends lost 9 bases at V and 4 bases at J; junction bases unmatched: 6. The CDR3 has 12 amino acids. The DNA for the CDR3 is TGCGCCACGGGACTAGATAATTACGAGCAGTACTTC. This codes for CATGLDNYEQYF.

The chain links TRBV23-1 to TRBJ1-1, with 11 bases that match TRBD1. TRBV23-1 belongs to the ORF category, with a function that is uncertain. The trim removed 4 bases at V and 0 bases at J, leaving 7 bases unmatched. This CDR3 spans 17 amino acids. In DNA, the CDR3 is TGCGCCAGCAGTCCCCCTCGGGACAGGGGGATGAACACTGAAGCTTTCTTT. Translation gives CASSPPRDRGMNTEAFF.

The V gene is TRBV15, the J gene TRBJ1-6; TRBD1 matches at 8 bases. V gave up 4 bases and J gave up 8 bases; unmatched junction bases: 4. Per germline, CDR1 LNHNV and CDR2 YYDKDF (reference sequence). The CDR3 contains 14 residues. Here the CDR3 reads CATSKDRVDSPLHF. The DNA of the CDR3 is TGTGCCACCAGCAAGGACAGGGTAGATTCACCCCTCCACTTT.

The chain carries TRBV5-1 and TRBJ1-4; D gene uncertain. V was pared by 0 bases and J by 0 bases, with 3 bases between. This CDR3 contains 14 residues. Germline assignment: CDR1 SGHRS and CDR2 YFSETQ. The CDR3 loop is CASSLAATNEKLFF. CDR3 nucleotide sequence: TGCGCCAGCAGCTTGGCGGCAACTAATGAAAAACTGTTTTTT.

The chain joins TRBV6-1 to TRBJ2-7; tentative D call: TRBD1 (8 bases). The V gene's germline CDR1 is MNHNS and CDR2 SASEGT. Trimming took off 1 base at V and 0 bases at J, with 13 bases between the two ends. CDR3 length: 16 amino acids. The CDR3 is CASSEGHRGGSYEQYF. The DNA for the CDR3 is TGTGCCAGCAGTGAAGGCCACAGGGGGGGCTCCTACGAGCAGTACTTC.

This clone was observed a single time. V is TRBV27 and J is TRBJ2-3; 9 nucleotides align to TRBD1. V was clipped by 0 bases and J by 4 bases; unmatched bases: 5. CDR3 length: 16 amino acids. CDR1 MNHEY and CDR2 SMNVEV come from the germline V gene (reference sequence). DNA of the CDR3: TGTGCCAGCAGTTTATCCGACAGGGGGAGGTCAGATACGCAGTATTTT. It specifies CASSLSDRGRSDTQYF.

The chain is built from TRBV7-6 and TRBJ2-1; TRBD2 matches at 9 bases. Germline loops: CDR1 SGHVS, CDR2 FNYEAQ. J gave up 7 bases and V 1 base, and 5 bases lay outside the gene matches. This CDR3 has 15 amino acids. As DNA, the CDR3 is TGTGCCAGCAGCTTAGTGGCTAGCGGGGTGAATGAGCAGTTCTTC. This encodes CASSLVASGVNEQFF.

The rearrangement uses TRBV6-1 and TRBJ2-2; 10 bases are a match to TRBD1. V lost 4 bases, J lost 3 bases, and 8 bases stayed unmatched. Germline V gene sequence: CDR1 MNHNS, CDR2 SASEGT. The CDR3 extends over 17 amino acids. The DNA for the CDR3 is TGTGCCAGCAGTGCCTACCGGGACAGGGGATACACCGGGGAGCTGTTTTTT. It yields the protein CASSAYRDRGYTGELFF.

This clone was seen more than once but under ten times. The gene calls are TRBV1 and TRBJ2-3; TRBD1 reflects the table's D call only, with no check against the DNA. TRBV1 is flagged as a pseudogene. The CDR3 has 15 amino acids. The CDR3 sequence: CTSSQRDRGADTQYF. The CDR3, as DNA: TGCACCAGCAGCCAAAGGGACAGGGGGGCAGATACGCAGTATTTT.

The gene calls are TRBV29-1 and TRBJ2-7; D is undetermined. Trimming removed 5 bases from V and 0 bases from J, with 11 bases in between. This CDR3 region has 13 residues. Germline lookup yields CDR1 SQVTM and CDR2 ANQGSEA. The chain's CDR3 is CSVRSGFSYEQYF. In DNA, the CDR3 is TGCAGCGTTCGAAGTGGCTTCTCCTACGAGCAGTACTTC.

This clone has ten or more counts. This chain uses TRBV27 with TRBJ2-7; TRBD1 might be the D (7 bases). The germline V and J ends were trimmed by 0 bases and 8 bases, with 17 bases remaining between them. Germline V gene sequence: CDR1 MNHEY, CDR2 SMNVEV (reference sequence). The CDR3 length is 15 residues. Here the CDR3 reads CASSLSRGTAAKQYF. CDR3 DNA: TGTGCCAGCAGTTTATCACGGGGGACAGCCGCTAAGCAGTACTTC.

The chain links TRBV25-1 to TRBJ2-2, with TRBD1 matching over 9 bases. Germline-derived CDR1 and CDR2 are MGHDK and SYGVNS. There are 16 residues in the CDR3. The ends lost 6 bases at V and 6 bases at J; junction bases unmatched: 11. The CDR3 nucleotides read TGTGCCAGCAGACCTCCGGGACAGGGTGGAGCCGGGGAGCTGTTTTTT. This codes for CASRPPGQGGAGELFF.

With regard to this clone: Distinct nucleotide sequences in the sample also encode this CDR3. This chain joins TRBV18 and TRBJ2-5; D gene ambiguous. Trimming shortened V by 6 bases and J by 2 bases, and 7 bases separated the two germline ends. The CDR3 length is 12 residues. Germline values: CDR1 KGHSH, CDR2 LQKENI. CDR3: CASSPGQETQYF. The CDR3 DNA sequence: TGTGCCAGCTCTCCCGGTCAAGAGACCCAGTACTTC. Full variable domain (missing parts from reference TRBV18 and TRBJ2-5): NAGVMQNPRHLVRRRGQEARLRCSPMKGHSHVYWYRQLPEEGLKFMVYLQKENIIDESGMPKERFSAEFPKEGPSILRIQQVVRGDSAAYFCASSPGQETQYFGPGTRLLVL.

V and J are TRBV29-1 and TRBJ2-5; D is ambiguous. CDR3 length equals 12 residues. Looked up from germline, CDR1 is SQVTM and CDR2 is ANQGSEA. V lost 6 bases and J 5 bases, leaving 13 bases between the germline ends. The CDR3, as DNA: TGCAGCGTCGTGTCGGAAGCGGAGACCCAGTACTTC. Its translation is CSVVSEAETQYF. Looking up the rest from reference TRBV29-1 and TRBJ2-5 gives the full variable domain: SAVISQKPSRDICQRGTSLTIQCQVDSQVTMMFWYRQQPGQSLTLIATANQGSEATYESGFVIDKFPISRPNLTFSTLTVSNMSPEDSSIYLCSVVSEAETQYFGPGTRLLVL.

This chain uses TRBV25-1 with TRBJ2-1; TRBD2 aligns across 9 bases. Germline CDR1 is MGHDK and CDR2 is SYGVNS. The CDR3 length is 17 residues. After removal of 1 base from V and 8 bases from J, the junction contained 12 bases not matched to a gene. CDR3 sequence: CASSELVASGTPHEQFF. CDR3 nucleotides: TGTGCCAGCAGTGAATTGGTGGCTAGCGGGACCCCCCATGAGCAGTTCTTC.

The chain uses TRBV11-2 and TRBJ2-5; possibly TRBD1 for D (5 bases). This CDR3 is 14 amino acids long. V gave up 5 bases and J gave up 4 bases, with 14 bases separating them. From germline, CDR1 is SGHAT and CDR2 FQNNGV. This CDR3 is CASSQGHPGETQYF. The CDR3, as DNA: TGTGCCAGCAGCCAAGGACACCCGGGAGAGACCCAGTACTTC.

The rearrangement joins TRBV7-3 to TRBJ2-1; 10 bases fit TRBD2. This CDR3 region has 16 residues. Trimming took 5 bases from V and 7 from J; bases not matched to a gene: 11. Germline assignment: CDR1 SGHTA and CDR2 FQGTGA. The CDR3 reads CASSATSGGAGNEQFF. The DNA of the CDR3 is TGTGCCAGCAGCGCCACCAGCGGGGGGGCTGGAAATGAGCAGTTCTTC.